These 29 T cell receptor beta chains were all obtained from the same sample, sequenced in a study of blood T cell repertoires in COVID-19. The protocol was immunoSEQ multiplex PCR, while the TCRdb copy is restricted to in-frame clones and leaves out a portion. The data hold some 200,000 clones, with around 83% observed a single time. The sequencing sample was made of peripheral blood. These receptors all stem from a woman in her forties with acute or convalescent COVID-19.

This sequence joins TRBV6-5 and TRBJ1-6; D unclear. The CDR3 sequence is 16 residues long. Trimming shortened V by 2 bases and J by 6 bases, and 14 bases separated the two germline ends. The germline V gene encodes CDR1 MNHEY and CDR2 SVGAGI. In nucleotides, the CDR3 is TGTGCCAGCAGTTACAGCCGGGCGCGGGGTAATTCACCCCTCCACTTT. Its translation is CASSYSRARGNSPLHF.

This clone has a single count. V and J are TRBV7-8 and TRBJ1-6, with a tentative D call TRBD1 (5 bases). Germline V gives CDR1 SGHVS, CDR2 FQNEAQ. This CDR3 is 21 amino acids long. V lost 2 bases to trimming and J lost 0 bases, with 23 bases between them. The CDR3 spells CASSLLRVAVFSSSYNSPLHF. CDR3 coding DNA: TGTGCCAGCAGCTTACTCAGGGTAGCGGTGTTCTCGAGCTCCTATAATTCACCCCTCCACTTT.

The V call is TRBV28, the J call TRBJ2-4; D is undetermined. The CDR3 covers 13 residues. V was trimmed by 3 bases and J by 3 bases, leaving 6 bases between them. Germline CDR1 is MDHEN and CDR2 is SYDVKM. CDR3 residues: CASSFANKNIQYF. As DNA, the CDR3 is TGTGCCAGCAGTTTCGCGAACAAAAACATTCAGTACTTC.

The DNA for the CDR3 is TGCACCAGCAGCCACCTGGGACAGCCTTTCCTCAACACCGGGGAGCTGTTTTTT. The encoded protein is CTSSHLGQPFLNTGELFF. J is TRBJ2-2 and V is TRBV1; TRBD1, the D gene given by the table, was not confirmed from the DNA. TRBV1 is given as a pseudogene. The CDR3 runs to 18 residues.

This clone was detected only once. V usage is TRBV7-2 and J usage is TRBJ2-1, with 10 bases fitting TRBD2. V lost 7 bases and J lost 6; bases outside the gene matches: 9. The germline V gene has CDR1 SGHTA and CDR2 FQGNSA. The CDR3 is made up of 15 amino acids. The CDR3 DNA is TGTGCCAGCACCCTACTAGCGGGATTGGCCAATGAGCAGTTCTTC. Translated, it gives CASTLLAGLANEQFF.

This chain links TRBV3-1 (or the pseudogene TRBV3-2) with TRBJ2-3; TRBD1 aligns across 8 bases. The J segment lost 4 bases and the V segment lost 5 bases, leaving 5 bases of the junction unmatched. This CDR3 contains 14 residues. Germline loops: CDR1 LGHDT, CDR2 YNNKEL (reference sequence). The CDR3 DNA sequence: TGTGCCAGCAGCGCTTCAGGGGGCCCAGATACGCAGTATTTT. This translates into CASSASGGPDTQYF.

In this sample, this clone turned up once. The chain has TRBV18 and TRBJ2-3; D gene ambiguous. Germline assignment: CDR1 KGHSH and CDR2 LQKENI. The germline V and J ends were trimmed by 3 bases and 0 bases, with 7 bases remaining between them. There are 14 residues in the CDR3. CDR3 sequence reads: CASSPQTSTDTQYF. The CDR3 DNA reads TGTGCCAGCTCACCCCAGACTAGCACAGATACGCAGTATTTT.

The genes are TRBV29-1 and TRBJ2-5; 7 bases are a match to TRBD2. Germline loops: CDR1 SQVTM, CDR2 ANQGSEA. The CDR3 has 12 amino acids. V lost 4 bases to trimming and J lost 3 bases; unmatched junction nucleotides: 2. CDR3 residues: CSVGGREETQYF. In nucleotides, the CDR3 is TGCAGCGTTGGGGGGAGGGAAGAGACCCAGTACTTC.

On this clone itself: A junction boundary mismatches the germline segment, possibly from a read error. The chain is built from TRBV11-2 and TRBJ1-4; D may be TRBD1 (6 bases). The CDR3 is 12 amino acids. Looked up from germline, CDR1 is SGHAT and CDR2 is FQNNGV. The CDR3 DNA sequence: TGTGCCAGCAGCTTAAAGGACACAGGGATTAATTTT. This translates into CASSLKDTGINF.

In this sample, this clone turned up a few times. The CDR3 region has the DNA TGTGCCAGCAGCAACCGGGACAAAAAAAACACCGGGGAGCTGTTTTTT. It is translated as CASSNRDKKNTGELFF. The V call is TRBV21-1, the J call TRBJ2-2; TRBD1 is taken as the D call from the table, unchecked against the DNA. TRBV21-1 is flagged as a pseudogene. The CDR3 contains 16 residues.

The CDR3 loop reads CASTSGLHSYEQYF. The CDR3 DNA reads as TGTGCCAGCACCAGTGGGCTACATTCCTACGAGCAGTACTTC. The gene calls are TRBV28 and TRBJ2-7; D unresolved. The CDR3 runs 14 residues. The V end lost 7 bases, the J end lost 1 base, and 14 bases lay between the germline ends. The V gene's germline CDR1 is MDHEN and CDR2 SYDVKM.

The genes are TRBV7-9 and TRBJ1-1, with D unresolved. Trimming removed 7 bases at V and 4 bases at J, with 7 bases between. CDR3 length: 11 amino acids. In germline, CDR1 is SEHNR, CDR2 FQNEAQ (reference sequence). DNA of the CDR3: TGTGCCAGCACCCCCTCCACTGAAGCTTTCTTT. This translates into CASTPSTEAFF.

This rearrangement joins TRBV6-2 or TRBV6-3 to TRBJ2-1; 11 positions agree with TRBD2. The length of the CDR3 is 15 residues. The V segment lost 5 bases and the J segment 7 bases; nucleotides outside the gene matches: 7. Germline-derived CDR1 and CDR2 are MNHEY and SVGEGT. The CDR3 DNA sequence: TGTGCCAGCAGTCGTCCTAGCGGGGGGAGGAATGAGCAGTTCTTC. Translated, it gives CASSRPSGGRNEQFF.

The chain joins TRBV11-3 to TRBJ1-5; TRBD1 might be the D (5 bases). The CDR3 extends over 15 amino acids. Germline CDR1 is SGHNT and CDR2 is YENEEA. Deletions cut 0 bases from V and 9 bases from J, with 15 bases between. The CDR3 DNA is TGTGCCAGCAGCTTAGAGCAGGGAGGTAGTCGGCCCCAGCATTTT. This translates into CASSLEQGGSRPQHF. Using reference TRBV11-3 and TRBJ1-5 for the parts outside the CDR3, the full variable domain is EAGVVQSPRYKIIEKKQPVAFWCNPISGHNTLYWYLQNLGQGPELLIRYENEEAVDDSQLPKDRFSAERLKGVDSTLKIQPAELGDSAVYLCASSLEQGGSRPQHFGDGTRLSIL.

The chain combines TRBV7-3 with TRBJ2-5; TRBD1 is a possible D gene (6 bases). The CDR3 runs 13 residues. The V gene's germline CDR1 is SGHTA and CDR2 FQGTGA. The V and J ends lost 5 bases and 5 bases respectively, with 12 bases between them. Here the CDR3 reads CASSPGQGETQYF. In DNA form, the CDR3 reads TGTGCCAGCAGCCCAGGGCAGGGGGAGACCCAGTACTTC. Complete variable domain (other parts from reference TRBV7-3 and TRBJ2-5): GAGVSQTPSNKVTEKGKYVELRCDPISGHTALYWYRQSLGQGPEFLIYFQGTGAADDSGLPNDRFFAVRPEGSVSTLKIQRTERGDSAVYLCASSPGQGETQYFGPGTRLLVL.

The CDR3 region is CASSRLAGGTGELFF. CDR3 DNA sequence: TGTGCCAGCTCGCGACTAGCGGGGGGCACCGGGGAGCTGTTTTTT. V gene TRBV5-4 combines with J gene TRBJ2-2, with 13 bases identical to TRBD2. V lost 7 bases, J lost 4 bases, and 4 bases stayed unmatched. Per the germline V gene, CDR1 is SGHNT and CDR2 is YYREEE (reference sequence). The CDR3 length is 15 residues.

The J gene is TRBJ2-3, the V gene TRBV5-1; 14 bases line up with TRBD2. Germline-derived CDR1 and CDR2 are SGHRS and YFSETQ. J was trimmed by 2 bases and V by 3 bases; bases with no gene match: 11. The CDR3 runs to 19 residues. The CDR3 is CASSSYPGLAGAFTDTQYF. The CDR3 nucleotides read TGCGCCAGCAGCTCCTACCCGGGACTAGCGGGGGCCTTCACAGATACGCAGTATTTT.

V and J are TRBV11-2 and TRBJ2-7; 8 bases match TRBD1. Germline V gene data show CDR1 as SGHAT and CDR2 as FQNNGV. The CDR3 totals 15 residues. Trimming at V came to 4 bases and at J to 7 bases, leaving 12 bases not matched to a gene. Written as DNA, the CDR3 is TGTGCCAGCAGCTCCCTGTTGGACAGGGAAGGAGAGCAGTACTTC. The encoded protein is CASSSLLDREGEQYF.

The chain recombines TRBV7-3 with TRBJ2-3; 9 bases are shared with TRBD2. CDR3 length: 18 residues. Unmatched junction bases numbered 10, after V lost 0 bases and J lost 3 bases. CDR1 and CDR2 (germline): SGHTA, FQGTGA. The CDR3 nucleotides read TGTGCCAGCAGCTTAACGAGGGATAGCGGGGGAAAGACAGATACGCAGTATTTT. It yields the protein CASSLTRDSGGKTDTQYF.

This clone was observed once. The V gene is TRBV24-1, the J gene TRBJ1-5, with D possibly matching TRBD1 (6 bases). The germline V and J ends were trimmed by 2 bases and 2 bases, with 12 bases remaining between them. The CDR3 extends over 16 amino acids. CDR1 is KGHDR and CDR2 is SFDVKD in the germline V gene. The CDR3 loop is CATSDSQGLRNQPQHF. In nucleotides, the CDR3 is TGTGCCACCAGTGATTCGCAGGGGCTACGCAATCAGCCCCAGCATTTT.

The chain has TRBV6-1 and TRBJ1-4; 11 bases line up with TRBD1. Germline-derived CDR1 and CDR2 are MNHNS and SASEGT. Losses at the gene ends were 4 bases for V and 6 bases for J; bases not matched to a gene: 7. This CDR3 has 16 residues. Here the CDR3 DNA reads TGTGCCAGCAGTGGTGGACAGGGGGCATCGTATGAAAAACTGTTTTTT. It codes for CASSGGQGASYEKLFF.

The chain joins TRBV3-1 (or the pseudogene TRBV3-2) to TRBJ2-2, with D unresolved. Per the germline V gene, CDR1 is LGHDT and CDR2 is YNNKEL (reference sequence). The CDR3 totals 18 residues. V lost 2 bases and J 7 bases, leaving 23 bases between the germline ends. CDR3 DNA sequence: TGTGCCAGCAGCCAAAAAGCGCCCTCCGAGGTATTTGGCGGGGAGCTGTTTTTT. This gives the protein CASSQKAPSEVFGGELFF.

The chain uses TRBV30 and TRBJ1-2, with D possibly TRBD1 on 5 matching bases. V was shortened by 7 bases and J by 4 bases, with 19 bases between the two germline ends. The CDR3 runs 14 residues. The germline gives CDR1 GTSNPN, CDR2 SVGIG (reference sequence). CDR3 region: CASHRKGESYGYTF. The CDR3 coding sequence is TGTGCCTCCCACCGCAAAGGGGAAAGCTATGGCTACACCTTC.

The chain carries TRBV28 and TRBJ1-1; perhaps TRBD1 as D (6 bases). Germline V gene lookup returns CDR1 MDHEN and CDR2 SYDVKM. Trimming took off 2 bases at V and 2 bases at J, with 12 bases between the two ends. The CDR3 length is 15 residues. The CDR3 sequence: CASSLPRTANTEAFF. The DNA of the CDR3 is TGTGCCAGCAGTTTACCACGGACAGCAAACACTGAAGCTTTCTTT.

This rearrangement joins TRBV7-2 to TRBJ2-4, with TRBD2 matching 8 bases. The length of the CDR3 is 14 residues. CDR1 is SGHTA, CDR2 FQGNSA, per germline. V dropped 6 bases and J dropped 8; count of bases not matched to a gene: 9. The chain's CDR3 is CASSPLAGSDIQYF. The CDR3 DNA sequence: TGTGCCAGCAGTCCCTTAGCGGGATCGGACATTCAGTACTTC.

The chain joins TRBV4-2 to TRBJ2-5; D remains unclear. Germline lookup yields CDR1 LGHNA and CDR2 YNFKEQ. V dropped 0 bases and J dropped 5 bases, with 13 bases sitting between them. This CDR3 region has 15 residues. The CDR3 reads CASSQEGNSRETQYF. The CDR3 DNA reads TGTGCCAGCAGCCAAGAAGGAAATAGCCGGGAGACCCAGTACTTC.

This chain connects TRBV12-3 or TRBV12-4 to TRBJ1-5, with D unclear. CDR3 length equals 13 residues. V lost 3 bases and J 7 bases, leaving 10 bases between the germline ends. CDR3 loop: CASSLRVHQPQHF. CDR3 coding DNA: TGTGCCAGCAGTTTGAGGGTTCACCAGCCCCAGCATTTT.

V and J are TRBV14 and TRBJ1-6; D remains ambiguous. The CDR3 is made up of 17 amino acids. Germline V gene lookup returns CDR1 SGHDN and CDR2 FVKESK. Trimming left V 2 bases short and J 2 bases short, with 13 bases between. DNA of the CDR3: TGTGCCAGCAGCCAAAGGGCGGGGAAAACCTATAATTCACCCCTCCACTTT. Translating it yields CASSQRAGKTYNSPLHF.

V usage is TRBV9 and J usage is TRBJ1-2; 7 nucleotides align to TRBD1. The CDR3 spans 14 residues. V shed 4 bases and J 4 bases; nucleotides not matched to a gene: 7. The germline V gene has CDR1 SGDLS and CDR2 YYNGEE. For the CDR3, the DNA is TGTGCCAGCAGCACGGGACAGCTAACCTATGGCTACACCTTC. This gives the protein CASSTGQLTYGYTF.